This T cell receptor beta chain was recovered during a study of CXCR3-negative and CXCR3-positive naive CD8 T cells. The study made its TRB cDNA libraries by 5' RACE, adding UMI labels. TCRdb reworked the 5' RACE reads into one entry per CDR3 protein, no DNA. The sample totals 55,000 to 70,000 distinct CDR3 sequences; its top ten clones hold about a quarter. The CDR3 loop spans 14 amino acids. Germline assignment: CDR1 MDHEN and CDR2 SYDVKM. Sequenced: memory CD8+ T cells from blood. The V gene is TRBV28, the J gene TRBJ1-1. This clonotype was obtained from a human donor in good health. Some clones in this sample may be carry-over from other donors' samples. The CDR3 spells CASSLIQLNTEAFF.